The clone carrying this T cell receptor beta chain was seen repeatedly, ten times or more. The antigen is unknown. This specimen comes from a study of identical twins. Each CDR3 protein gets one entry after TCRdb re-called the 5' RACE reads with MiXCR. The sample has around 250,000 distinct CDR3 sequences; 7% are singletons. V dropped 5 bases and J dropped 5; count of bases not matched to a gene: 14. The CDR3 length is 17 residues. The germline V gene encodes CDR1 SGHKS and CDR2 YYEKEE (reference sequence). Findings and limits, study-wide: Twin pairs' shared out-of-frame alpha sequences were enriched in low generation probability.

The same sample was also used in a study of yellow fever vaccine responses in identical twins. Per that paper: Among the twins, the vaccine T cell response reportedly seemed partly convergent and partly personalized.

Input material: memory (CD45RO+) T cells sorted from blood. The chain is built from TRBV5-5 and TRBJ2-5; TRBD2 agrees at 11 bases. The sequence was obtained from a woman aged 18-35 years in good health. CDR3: CASRKGTGTSGGETQYF. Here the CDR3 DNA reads TGTGCCAGCAGAAAGGGTACCGGGACTAGCGGTGGGGAGACCCAGTACTTC. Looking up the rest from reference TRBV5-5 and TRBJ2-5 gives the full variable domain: DAGVTQSPTHLIKTRGQQVTLRCSPISGHKSVSWYQQVLGQGPQFIFQYYEKEERGRGNFPDRFSARQFPNYSSELNVNALLLGDSALYLCASRKGTGTSGGETQYFGPGTRLLVL.